Described below is a single T cell receptor beta chain sequence and its context. V shed 4 bases and J 4 bases; nucleotides not matched to a gene: 7. The CDR3 runs 15 residues. Germline lookup yields CDR1 SEHNR and CDR2 FQNEAQ (reference sequence). Sequencing used immunoSEQ multiplex PCR; TCRdb keeps in-frame clones, though not all of them. This repertoire shows 490,000 or so clones, approximately 90% found once; its top ten account for less than 2%. These data are taken from a study of blood T cell repertoires in COVID-19. Study at large: There were acute and convalescent COVID-19 samples, and they came from the United States, Italy and Spain.

The gene calls are TRBV7-9 and TRBJ2-5, with TRBD2 matching over 9 bases. Sequences were obtained from PBMCs or T cells enriched from blood (not recorded which). This TCR was sampled from a woman between 40 and 55 years old who had recovered from COVID-19. CDR3 DNA: TGTGCCAGCAGCTCAAGCGGGAGGAGGGTAGAGACCCAGTACTTC. Amino acids: CASSSSGRRVETQYF.